This is a list of T cell receptor beta chains from one sample in a study of T cell changes during pregnancy in multiple sclerosis. The table came from immunoSEQ multiplex PCR; TCRdb's copy has only in-frame clones and leaves some out. The sample holds 30,000 to 45,000 clones, around nine tenths seen once. Sequenced here: CD8+ T cells from peripheral blood mononuclear cells, sampled before pregnancy. All receptors derive from a female donor with multiple sclerosis, enrolled in a pregnancy study. The CDR3 runs from the conserved cysteine through the conserved F or W.

j_gene,v_gene,len,CDR3aa
TRBJ2-1,TRBV6-5,15,CASSPTGGAYNEQFF
TRBJ2-1,TRBV19,12,CASNQGNNEQFF
TRBJ1-5,TRBV30,15,CAWSDYRGSNQPQHF
TRBJ2-2,TRBV15,16,CATSRTGQLNTGELFF
TRBJ2-1,TRBV29-1,15,CSVDLAGGVSNEQFF
TRBJ2-7,TRBV7-8,14,CASSLAGPSYEQYF
TRBJ2-7,TRBV29-1,12,CSVEVENYEQYF
TRBJ2-3,TRBV6-1,15,CASILLAGSADTQYF
TRBJ2-2,TRBV11-2,16,CASSLIFGRGTGELFF
TRBJ1-2,TRBV27,15,CASSIGQGASNGYTF
TRBJ2-7,TRBV29-1,15,CSVEDSEGVDYEQYF
TRBJ1-1,TRBV25-1,15,CASSDPTGVDTEAFF
TRBJ2-2,TRBV6-5,15,CASGGQSTNTGELFF
TRBJ2-7,TRBV19,15,CASSIGSGQVYEQYF
TRBJ2-7,TRBV2,14,CASRTGTANYEQYF